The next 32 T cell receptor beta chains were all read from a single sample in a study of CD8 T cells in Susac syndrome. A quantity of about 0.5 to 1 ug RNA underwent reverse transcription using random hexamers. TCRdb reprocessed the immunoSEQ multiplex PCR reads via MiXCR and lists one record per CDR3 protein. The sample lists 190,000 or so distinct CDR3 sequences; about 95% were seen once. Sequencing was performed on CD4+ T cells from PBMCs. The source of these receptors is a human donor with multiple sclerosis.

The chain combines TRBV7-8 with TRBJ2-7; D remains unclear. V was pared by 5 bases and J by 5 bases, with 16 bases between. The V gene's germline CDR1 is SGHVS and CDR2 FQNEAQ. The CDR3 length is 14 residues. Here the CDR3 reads CASSQEFLRNEQYF. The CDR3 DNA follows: TGTGCCAGCAGCCAAGAATTTTTACGGAACGAGCAGTACTTC.

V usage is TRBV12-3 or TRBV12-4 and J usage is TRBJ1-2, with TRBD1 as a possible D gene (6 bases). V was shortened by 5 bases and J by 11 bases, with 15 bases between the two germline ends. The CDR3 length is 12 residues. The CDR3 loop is CASSPGTMRYTF. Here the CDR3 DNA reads TGTGCCAGCAGTCCCGGGACAATGAGGTACACCTTC.

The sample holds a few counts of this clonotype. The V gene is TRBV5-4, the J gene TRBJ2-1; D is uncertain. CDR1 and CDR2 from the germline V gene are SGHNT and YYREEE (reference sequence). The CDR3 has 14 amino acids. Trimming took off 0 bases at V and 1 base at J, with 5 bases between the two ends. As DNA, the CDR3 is TGTGCCAGCAGCTTGGGCGGTTCCTACAATGAGCAGTTCTTC. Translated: CASSLGGSYNEQFF.

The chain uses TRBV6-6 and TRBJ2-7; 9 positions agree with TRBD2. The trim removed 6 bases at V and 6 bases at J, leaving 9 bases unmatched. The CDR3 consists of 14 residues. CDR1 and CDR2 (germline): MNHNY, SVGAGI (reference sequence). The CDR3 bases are TGTGCCAGCAGCCCCTGGCGGGAGGGAAGCGAGCAGTACTTC. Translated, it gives CASSPWREGSEQYF.

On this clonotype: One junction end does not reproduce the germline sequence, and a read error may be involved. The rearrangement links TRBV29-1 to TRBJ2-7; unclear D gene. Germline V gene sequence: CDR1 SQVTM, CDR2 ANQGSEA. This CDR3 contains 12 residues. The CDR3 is CSIRADTHEQYF. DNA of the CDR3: TGTTCTATAAGGGCAGACACCCACGAGCAGTACTTC.

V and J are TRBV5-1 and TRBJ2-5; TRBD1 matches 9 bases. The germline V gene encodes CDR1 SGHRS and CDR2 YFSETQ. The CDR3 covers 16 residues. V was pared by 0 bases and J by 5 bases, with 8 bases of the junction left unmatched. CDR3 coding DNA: TGCGCCAGCAGCTTGGCGACAGGGGGACCGCGGGAGACCCAGTACTTC. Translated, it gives CASSLATGGPRETQYF.

The CDR3 sequence is CSARKGHAGTQYF. The CDR3 coding sequence is TGCAGTGCTAGAAAGGGGCACGCTGGGACCCAGTACTTC. The chain is built from TRBV20-1 and TRBJ2-5; tentative D call: TRBD1 (5 bases). The ends were cut back, 2 bases at V and 7 bases at J, with 14 bases in the middle. There are 13 residues in the CDR3. From germline, CDR1 is DFQATT and CDR2 SNEGSKA (reference sequence).

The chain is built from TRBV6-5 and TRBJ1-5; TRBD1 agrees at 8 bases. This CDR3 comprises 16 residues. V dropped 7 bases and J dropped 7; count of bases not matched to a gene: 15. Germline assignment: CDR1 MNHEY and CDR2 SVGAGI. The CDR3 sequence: CASILRDRKGRQPQHF. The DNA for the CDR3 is TGTGCCAGCATACTCCGGGACAGGAAAGGTCGCCAGCCCCAGCATTTT.

The CDR3 nucleotides are TGTGCCAGCAGTTTATGGCAGGGTAATCAGCCCCAGCATTTT. This gives the protein CASSLWQGNQPQHF. The chain joins TRBV27 to TRBJ1-5; weak D call: TRBD1 (5 bases). V was cut by 1 base and J by 4 bases, with 8 bases left in between. The CDR3 spans 14 residues. Germline loops: CDR1 MNHEY, CDR2 SMNVEV (reference sequence).

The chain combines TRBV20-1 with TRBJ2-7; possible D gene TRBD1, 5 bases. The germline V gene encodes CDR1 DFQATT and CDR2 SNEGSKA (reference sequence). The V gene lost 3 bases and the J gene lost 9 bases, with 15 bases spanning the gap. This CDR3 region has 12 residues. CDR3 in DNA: TGCAGTGCTAGGGGGCTCGACACCTTGCAGTACTTC. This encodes CSARGLDTLQYF.

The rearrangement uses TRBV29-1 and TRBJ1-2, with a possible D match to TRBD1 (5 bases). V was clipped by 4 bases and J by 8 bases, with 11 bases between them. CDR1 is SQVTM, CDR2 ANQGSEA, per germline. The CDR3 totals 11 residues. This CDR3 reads CSVGRWGGYTF. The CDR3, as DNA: TGCAGCGTTGGTAGATGGGGGGGCTACACCTTC.

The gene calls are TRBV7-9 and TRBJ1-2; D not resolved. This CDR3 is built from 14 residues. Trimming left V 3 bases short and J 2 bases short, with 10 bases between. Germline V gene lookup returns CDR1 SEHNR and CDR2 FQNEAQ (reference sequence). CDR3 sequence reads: CASSLGSSNYGYTF. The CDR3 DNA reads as TGTGCCAGCAGCTTGGGGAGTTCCAACTATGGCTACACCTTC.

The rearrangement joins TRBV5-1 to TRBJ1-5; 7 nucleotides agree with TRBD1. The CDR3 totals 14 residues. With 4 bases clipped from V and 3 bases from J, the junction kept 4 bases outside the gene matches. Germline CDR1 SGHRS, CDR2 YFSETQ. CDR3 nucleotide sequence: TGCGCCAGCAGCCCGGGACAGATCAATCAGCCCCAGCATTTT. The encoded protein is CASSPGQINQPQHF. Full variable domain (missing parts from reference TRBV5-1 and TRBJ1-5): KAGVTQTPRYLIKTRGQQVTLSCSPISGHRSVSWYQQTPGQGLQFLFEYFSETQRNKGNFPGRFSGRQFSNSRSEMNVSTLELGDSALYLCASSPGQINQPQHFGDGTRLSIL.

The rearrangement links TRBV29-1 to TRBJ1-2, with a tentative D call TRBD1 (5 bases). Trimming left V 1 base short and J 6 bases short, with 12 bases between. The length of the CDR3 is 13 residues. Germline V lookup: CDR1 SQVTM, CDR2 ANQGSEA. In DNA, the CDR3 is TGCAGCGTTGAAGCCAAAGGGGCGGATGGCTACACCTTC. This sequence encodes CSVEAKGADGYTF.

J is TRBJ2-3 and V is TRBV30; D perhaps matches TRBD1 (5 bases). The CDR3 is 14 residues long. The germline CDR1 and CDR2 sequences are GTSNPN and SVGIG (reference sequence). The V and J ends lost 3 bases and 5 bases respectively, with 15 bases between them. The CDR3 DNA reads TGTGCCTGGAGCGCATCTGGGGCTCTAGATACGCAGTATTTT. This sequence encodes CAWSASGALDTQYF. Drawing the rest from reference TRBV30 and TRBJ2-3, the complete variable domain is SQTIHQWPATLVQPVGSPLSLECTVEGTSNPNLYWYRQAAGRGLQLLFYSVGIGQISSEVPQNLSASRPQDRQFILSSKKLLLSDSGFYLCAWSASGALDTQYFGPGTRLTVL.

CDR3 in DNA: TGTGCCAGCAGTGAACCCTCTAGACCTATGCAGGGGCAGTACTTC. Protein sequence: CASSEPSRPMQGQYF. The chain carries TRBV2 and TRBJ2-7; weak D call: TRBD1 (5 bases). Looked up from germline, CDR1 is SNHLY and CDR2 is FYNNEI. This CDR3 contains 15 residues. Trimming shortened V by 2 bases and J by 9 bases, and 20 bases separated the two germline ends.

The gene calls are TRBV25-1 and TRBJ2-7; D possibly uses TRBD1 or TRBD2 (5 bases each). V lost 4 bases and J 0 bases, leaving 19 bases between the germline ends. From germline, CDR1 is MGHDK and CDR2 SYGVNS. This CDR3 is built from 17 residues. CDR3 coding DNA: TGTGCCAGCAGTGCCGGGACCGGCAGGGTTGGCTCCTACGAGCAGTACTTC. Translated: CASSAGTGRVGSYEQYF.

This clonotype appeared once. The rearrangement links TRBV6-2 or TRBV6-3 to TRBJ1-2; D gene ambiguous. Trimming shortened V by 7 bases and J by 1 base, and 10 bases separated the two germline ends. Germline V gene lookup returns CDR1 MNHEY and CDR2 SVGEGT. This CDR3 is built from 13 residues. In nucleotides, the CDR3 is TGTGCCAGCAATCCGTGGGATAACTATGGCTACACCTTC. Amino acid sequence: CASNPWDNYGYTF.

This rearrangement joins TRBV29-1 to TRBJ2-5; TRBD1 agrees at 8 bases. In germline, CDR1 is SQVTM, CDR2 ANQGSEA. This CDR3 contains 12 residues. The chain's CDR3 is CTVGGQGETQYF. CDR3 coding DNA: TGCACTGTCGGAGGACAGGGAGAGACCCAGTACTTC. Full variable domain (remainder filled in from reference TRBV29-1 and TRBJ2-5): SAVISQKPSRDICQRGTSLTIQCQVDSQVTMMFWYRQQPGQSLTLIATANQGSEATYESGFVIDKFPISRPNLTFSTLTVSNMSPEDSSIYLCTVGGQGETQYFGPGTRLLVL.

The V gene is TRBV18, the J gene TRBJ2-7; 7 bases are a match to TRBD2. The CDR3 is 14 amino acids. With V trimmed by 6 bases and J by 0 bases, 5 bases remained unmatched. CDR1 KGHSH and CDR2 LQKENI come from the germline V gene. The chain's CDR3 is CASSPGGSSYEQYF. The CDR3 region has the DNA TGTGCCAGCTCCCCAGGCGGGAGCTCCTACGAGCAGTACTTC.

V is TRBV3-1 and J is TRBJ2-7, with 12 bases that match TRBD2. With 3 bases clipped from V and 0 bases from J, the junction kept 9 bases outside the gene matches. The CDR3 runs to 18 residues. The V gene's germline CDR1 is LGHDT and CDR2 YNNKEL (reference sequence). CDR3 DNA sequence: TGTGCCAGCAGCCACAGACTAGCGGGAGTCGGGACCTCCTACGAGCAGTACTTC. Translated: CASSHRLAGVGTSYEQYF.

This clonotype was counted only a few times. CDR3 coding DNA: TGCAGTGCTCGTAGGGGGCCAGATACGCAGTATTTT. It translates to CSARRGPDTQYF. The V and J genes are TRBV20-1 and TRBJ2-3, with 7 nucleotides matching TRBD1. The CDR3 has 12 amino acids. V lost 5 bases and J lost 4; bases outside the gene matches: 3. Germline V lookup: CDR1 DFQATT, CDR2 SNEGSKA (reference sequence).

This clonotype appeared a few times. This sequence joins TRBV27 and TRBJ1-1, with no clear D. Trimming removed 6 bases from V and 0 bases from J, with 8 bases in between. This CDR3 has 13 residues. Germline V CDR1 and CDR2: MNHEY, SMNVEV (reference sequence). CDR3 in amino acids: CASRPHMNTEAFF. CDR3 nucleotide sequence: TGTGCCAGCAGGCCCCATATGAACACTGAAGCTTTCTTT.

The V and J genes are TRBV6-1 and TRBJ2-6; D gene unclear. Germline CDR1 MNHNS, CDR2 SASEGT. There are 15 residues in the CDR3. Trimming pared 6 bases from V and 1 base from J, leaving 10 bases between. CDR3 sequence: CASSGTYSGANVLTF. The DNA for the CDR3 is TGTGCCAGCAGCGGAACATATTCTGGGGCCAACGTCCTGACTTTC.

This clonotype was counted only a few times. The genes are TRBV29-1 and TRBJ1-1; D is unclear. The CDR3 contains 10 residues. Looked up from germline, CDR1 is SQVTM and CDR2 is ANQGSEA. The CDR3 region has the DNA TGCTCCGTGAGAACCGCTGAAGCTTTCTTT. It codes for CSVRTAEAFF.

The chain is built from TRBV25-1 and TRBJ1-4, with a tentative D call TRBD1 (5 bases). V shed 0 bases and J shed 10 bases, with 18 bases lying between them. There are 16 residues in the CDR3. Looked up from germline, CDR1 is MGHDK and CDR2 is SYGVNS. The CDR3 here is CASSEYVRGARRKLFF. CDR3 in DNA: TGTGCCAGCAGTGAATACGTTCGCGGGGCACGGCGAAAACTGTTTTTT.

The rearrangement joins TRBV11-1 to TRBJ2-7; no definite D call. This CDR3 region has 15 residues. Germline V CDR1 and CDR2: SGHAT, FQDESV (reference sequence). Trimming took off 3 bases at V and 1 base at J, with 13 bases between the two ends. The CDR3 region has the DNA TGTGCCAGCAGCTTGCCGCAGGCTACATCCTACGAGCAGTACTTC. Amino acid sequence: CASSLPQATSYEQYF.

In DNA, the CDR3 is TGTGCCAGCAGCGCAGAGACAGTCTCACAGTCCTACGAGCAGTACTTC. Translated, it gives CASSAETVSQSYEQYF. This chain links TRBV9 with TRBJ2-7; maybe TRBD1 (5 bases). The CDR3 totals 16 residues. With 3 bases removed from V and 1 base from J, the gap between germline ends came to 17 bases. Germline values: CDR1 SGDLS, CDR2 YYNGEE.

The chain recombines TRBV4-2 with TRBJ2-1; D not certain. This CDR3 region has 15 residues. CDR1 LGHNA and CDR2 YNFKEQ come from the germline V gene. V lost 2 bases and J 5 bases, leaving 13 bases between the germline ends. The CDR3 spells CASSQRNDLDNEQFF. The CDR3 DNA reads TGTGCCAGCAGCCAACGGAATGATCTAGACAATGAGCAGTTCTTC.

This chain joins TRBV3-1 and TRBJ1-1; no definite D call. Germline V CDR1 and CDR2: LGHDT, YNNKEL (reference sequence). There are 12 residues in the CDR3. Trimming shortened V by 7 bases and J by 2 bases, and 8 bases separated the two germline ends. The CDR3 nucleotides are TGTGCCAGCACCGACCTTAACACTGAAGCTTTCTTT. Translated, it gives CASTDLNTEAFF.

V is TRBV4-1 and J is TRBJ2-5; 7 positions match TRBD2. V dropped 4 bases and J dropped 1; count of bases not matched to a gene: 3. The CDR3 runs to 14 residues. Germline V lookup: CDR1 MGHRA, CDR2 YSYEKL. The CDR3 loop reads CASSPSGSQETQYF. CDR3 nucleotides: TGCGCCAGCAGCCCTAGCGGTAGCCAAGAGACCCAGTACTTC.

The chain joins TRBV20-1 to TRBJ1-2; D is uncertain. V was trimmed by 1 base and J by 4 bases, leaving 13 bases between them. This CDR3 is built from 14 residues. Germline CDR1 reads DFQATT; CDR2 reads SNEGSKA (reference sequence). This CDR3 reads CSARATGPTYGYTF. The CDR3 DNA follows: TGCAGTGCTAGAGCTACCGGGCCAACCTATGGCTACACCTTC.